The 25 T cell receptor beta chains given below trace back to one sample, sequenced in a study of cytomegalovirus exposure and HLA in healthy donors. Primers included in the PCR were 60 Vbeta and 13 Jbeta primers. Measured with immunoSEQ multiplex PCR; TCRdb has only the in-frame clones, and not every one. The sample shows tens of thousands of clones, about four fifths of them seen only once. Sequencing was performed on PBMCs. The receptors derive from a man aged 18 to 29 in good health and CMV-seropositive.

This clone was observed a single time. This chain's CDR3 is CASSLYNEQFF. The CDR3 coding sequence is TGTGCCAGCAGCCTATACAATGAGCAGTTCTTC. The rearrangement joins TRBV6-1 to TRBJ2-1; no definite D call. Trimming removed 6 bases at V and 4 bases at J, with 4 bases between. Germline CDR1 is MNHNS and CDR2 is SASEGT. CDR3 length: 11 residues.

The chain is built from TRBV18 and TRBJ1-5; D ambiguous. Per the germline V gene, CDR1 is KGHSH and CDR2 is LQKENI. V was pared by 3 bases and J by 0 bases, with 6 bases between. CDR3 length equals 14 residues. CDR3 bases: TGTGCCAGCTCACCGACTGTTAGCAATCAGCCCCAGCATTTT. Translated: CASSPTVSNQPQHF.

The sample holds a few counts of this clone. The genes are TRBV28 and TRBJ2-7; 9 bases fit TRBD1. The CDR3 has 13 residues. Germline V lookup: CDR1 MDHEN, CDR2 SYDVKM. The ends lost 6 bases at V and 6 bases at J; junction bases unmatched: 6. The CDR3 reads CASSHGTGSEQYF. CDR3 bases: TGTGCCAGCAGCCATGGGACAGGGAGCGAGCAGTACTTC.

The CDR3 region has the DNA TGTGCCAGCAGCGTCGCCGGGACAGGGGACAATGAGCAGTTCTTC. Its translation is CASSVAGTGDNEQFF. The V gene is TRBV7-8, the J gene TRBJ2-1, with TRBD1 matching over 10 bases. The CDR3 length is 15 residues. Germline lookup yields CDR1 SGHVS and CDR2 FQNEAQ. V lost 5 bases to trimming and J lost 5 bases; unmatched junction nucleotides: 6.

The CDR3 is CASSQDVRGPDTDTQYF. The CDR3 bases are TGCGCCAGCAGCCAAGATGTGAGGGGGCCTGACACAGATACGCAGTATTTT. The chain carries TRBV4-1 and TRBJ2-3, with 7 bases lining up with TRBD1. J lost 2 bases, V lost 0 bases, and 8 bases had no gene match. The germline gives CDR1 MGHRA, CDR2 YSYEKL. The CDR3 covers 17 residues.

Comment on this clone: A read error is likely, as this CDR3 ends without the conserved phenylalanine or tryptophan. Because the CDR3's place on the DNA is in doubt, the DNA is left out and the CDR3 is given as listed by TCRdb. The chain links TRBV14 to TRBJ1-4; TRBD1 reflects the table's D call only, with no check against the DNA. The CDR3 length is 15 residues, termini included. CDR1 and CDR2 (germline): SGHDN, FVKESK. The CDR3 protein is CASSQCRTVSPEPSG.

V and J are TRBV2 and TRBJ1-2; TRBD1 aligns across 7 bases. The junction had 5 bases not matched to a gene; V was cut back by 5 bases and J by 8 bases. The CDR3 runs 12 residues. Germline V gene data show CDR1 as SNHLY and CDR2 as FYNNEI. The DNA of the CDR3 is TGTGCCAGCAGTAACGACAGGGCCGGCTACACCTTC. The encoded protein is CASSNDRAGYTF. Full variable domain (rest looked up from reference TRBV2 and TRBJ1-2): EPEVTQTPSHQVTQMGQEVILRCVPISNHLYFYWYRQILGQKVEFLVSFYNNEISEKSEIFDDQFSVERPDGSNFTLKIRSTKLEDSAMYFCASSNDRAGYTFGSGTRLTVV.

CDR3 protein: CASSYGTANPYNEQFF. The CDR3 region has the DNA TGTGCCAGCAGTTACGGGACAGCGAACCCCTACAATGAGCAGTTCTTC. J is TRBJ2-1 and V is TRBV6-6, with 7 bases fitting TRBD1. After removal of 2 bases from V and 2 bases from J, the junction contained 6 bases not matched to a gene. The germline V gene has CDR1 MNHNY and CDR2 SVGAGI (reference sequence). This CDR3 has 16 amino acids.

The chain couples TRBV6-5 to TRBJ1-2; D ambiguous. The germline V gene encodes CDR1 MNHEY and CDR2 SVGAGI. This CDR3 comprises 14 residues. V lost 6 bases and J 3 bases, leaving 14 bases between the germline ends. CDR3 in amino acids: CASSPEVRDYGYTF. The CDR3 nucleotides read TGTGCCAGCAGCCCCGAGGTACGGGACTATGGCTACACCTTC.

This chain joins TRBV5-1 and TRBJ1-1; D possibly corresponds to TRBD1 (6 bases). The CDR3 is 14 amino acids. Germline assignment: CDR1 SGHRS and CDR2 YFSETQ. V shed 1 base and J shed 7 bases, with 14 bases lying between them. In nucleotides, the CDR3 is TGCGCCAGCAGCTTGAACAGGGTAGGGGATGAAGCTTTCTTT. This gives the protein CASSLNRVGDEAFF.

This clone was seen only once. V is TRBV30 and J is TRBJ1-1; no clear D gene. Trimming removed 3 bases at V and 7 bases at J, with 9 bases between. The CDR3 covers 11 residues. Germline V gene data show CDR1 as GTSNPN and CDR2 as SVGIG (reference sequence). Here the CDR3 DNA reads TGTGCCTGGAGCCCGGCAGGTGAAGCTTTCTTT. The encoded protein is CAWSPAGEAFF.

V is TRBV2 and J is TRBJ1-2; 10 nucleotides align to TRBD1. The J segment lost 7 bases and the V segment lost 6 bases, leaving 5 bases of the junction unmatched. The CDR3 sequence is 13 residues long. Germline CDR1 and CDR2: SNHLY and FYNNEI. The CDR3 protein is CASRGQGSSGYTF. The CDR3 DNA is TGTGCCAGCAGGGGACAGGGGAGCAGTGGCTACACCTTC.

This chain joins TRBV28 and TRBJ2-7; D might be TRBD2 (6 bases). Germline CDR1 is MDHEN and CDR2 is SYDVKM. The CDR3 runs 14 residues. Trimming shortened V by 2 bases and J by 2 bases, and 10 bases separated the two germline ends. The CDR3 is CASSLGGITYEQYF. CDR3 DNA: TGTGCCAGCAGTTTAGGCGGGATCACCTACGAGCAGTACTTC.

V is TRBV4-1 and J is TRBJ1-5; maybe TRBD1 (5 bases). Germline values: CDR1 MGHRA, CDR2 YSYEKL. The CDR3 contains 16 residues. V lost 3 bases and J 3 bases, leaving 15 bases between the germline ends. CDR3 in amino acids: CASSQDMGGSNQPQHF. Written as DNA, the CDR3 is TGCGCCAGCAGCCAGGACATGGGGGGGTCCAATCAGCCCCAGCATTTT.

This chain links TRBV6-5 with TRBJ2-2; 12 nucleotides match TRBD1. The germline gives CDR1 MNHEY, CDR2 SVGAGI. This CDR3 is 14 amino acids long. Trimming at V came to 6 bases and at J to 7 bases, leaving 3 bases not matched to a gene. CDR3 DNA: TGTGCCAGCAGGGGACAGGGGGCTCACGGGGAGCTGTTTTTT. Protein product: CASRGQGAHGELFF.

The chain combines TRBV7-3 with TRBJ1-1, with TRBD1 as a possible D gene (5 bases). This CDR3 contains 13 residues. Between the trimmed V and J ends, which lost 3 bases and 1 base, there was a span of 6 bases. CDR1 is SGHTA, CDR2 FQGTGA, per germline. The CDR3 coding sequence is TGTGCCAGCAGCTTCACAGGGAACACTGAAGCTTTCTTT. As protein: CASSFTGNTEAFF. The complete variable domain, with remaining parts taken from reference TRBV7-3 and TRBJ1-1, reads GAGVSQTPSNKVTEKGKYVELRCDPISGHTALYWYRQSLGQGPEFLIYFQGTGAADDSGLPNDRFFAVRPEGSVSTLKIQRTERGDSAVYLCASSFTGNTEAFFGQGTRLTVV.

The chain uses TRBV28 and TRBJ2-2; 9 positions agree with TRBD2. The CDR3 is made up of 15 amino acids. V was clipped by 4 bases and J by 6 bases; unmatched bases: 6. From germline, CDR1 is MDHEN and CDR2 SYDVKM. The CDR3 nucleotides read TGTGCCAGCAGTTCTGCGGGGGGGCAGGCCGGGGAGCTGTTTTTT. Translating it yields CASSSAGGQAGELFF.

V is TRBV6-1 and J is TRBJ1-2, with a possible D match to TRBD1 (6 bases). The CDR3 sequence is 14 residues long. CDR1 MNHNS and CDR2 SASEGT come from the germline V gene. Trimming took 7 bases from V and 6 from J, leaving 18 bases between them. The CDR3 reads CASNGTPGIHGYTF. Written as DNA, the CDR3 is TGTGCCAGCAACGGGACACCCGGTATTCATGGCTACACCTTC.

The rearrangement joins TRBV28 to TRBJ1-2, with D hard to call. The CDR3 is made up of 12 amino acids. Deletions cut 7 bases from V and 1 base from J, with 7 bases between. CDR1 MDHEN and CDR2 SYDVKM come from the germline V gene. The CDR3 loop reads CASTEVNYGYTF. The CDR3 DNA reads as TGTGCCAGCACGGAGGTTAACTATGGCTACACCTTC.

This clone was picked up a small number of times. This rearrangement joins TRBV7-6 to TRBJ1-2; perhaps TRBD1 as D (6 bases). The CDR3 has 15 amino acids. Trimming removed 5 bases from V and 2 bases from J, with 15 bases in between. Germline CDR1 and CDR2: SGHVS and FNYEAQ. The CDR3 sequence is CASSLGPGDNYGYTF. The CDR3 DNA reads TGTGCCAGCAGCCTAGGACCAGGGGACAACTATGGCTACACCTTC.

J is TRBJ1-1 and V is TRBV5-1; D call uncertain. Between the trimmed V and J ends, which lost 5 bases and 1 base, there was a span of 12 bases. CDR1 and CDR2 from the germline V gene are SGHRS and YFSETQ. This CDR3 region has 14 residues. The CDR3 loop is CASRASAANTEAFF. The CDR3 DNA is TGCGCCAGCAGGGCCTCCGCCGCGAACACTGAAGCTTTCTTT.

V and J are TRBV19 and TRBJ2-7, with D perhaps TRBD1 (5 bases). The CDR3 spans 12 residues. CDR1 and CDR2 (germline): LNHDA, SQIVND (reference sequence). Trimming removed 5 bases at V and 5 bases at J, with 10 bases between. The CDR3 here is CASSRQGNEQYF. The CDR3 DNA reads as TGTGCCAGTAGTCGTCAGGGAAACGAGCAGTACTTC.

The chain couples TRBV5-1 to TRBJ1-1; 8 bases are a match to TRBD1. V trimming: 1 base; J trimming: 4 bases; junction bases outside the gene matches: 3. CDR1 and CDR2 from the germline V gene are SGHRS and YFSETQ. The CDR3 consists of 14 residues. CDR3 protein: CASSLTTGVTEAFF. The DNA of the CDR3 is TGCGCCAGCAGCTTGACGACAGGGGTCACTGAAGCTTTCTTT.

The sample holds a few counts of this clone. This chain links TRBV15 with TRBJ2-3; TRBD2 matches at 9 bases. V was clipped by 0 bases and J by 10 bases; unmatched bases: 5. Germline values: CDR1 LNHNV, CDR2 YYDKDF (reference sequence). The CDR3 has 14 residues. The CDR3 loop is CATSRDRTSGPQYF. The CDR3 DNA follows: TGTGCCACCAGCAGAGATAGAACTAGCGGGCCGCAGTATTTT.

This CDR3 is CASSSTGGRVAFF. The CDR3 bases are TGTGCCAGCAGCTCCACAGGGGGCCGAGTAGCTTTCTTT. This chain connects TRBV7-3 to TRBJ1-1; TRBD1 matches at 9 bases. Per germline, CDR1 SGHTA and CDR2 FQGTGA. Trimming removed 4 bases from V and 10 bases from J; junction bases left unmatched: 7. This CDR3 is 13 amino acids long.